This passage covers 13 T cell receptor beta chains from one sample sequenced in a study of blood T cell repertoires in COVID-19. Sequencing used immunoSEQ multiplex PCR; TCRdb keeps in-frame clones, though not all of them. The data show 140,000 to 150,000 clones, roughly 90% seen once. Source material: PBMCs or T cells enriched from blood (not recorded which). The receptors were sampled from a woman in her 30s with acute COVID-19.

This chain connects TRBV10-3 to TRBJ1-4; no reliable D call. Germline V gene data show CDR1 as ENHRY and CDR2 as SYGVKD. CDR3 length: 13 amino acids. V shed 0 bases and J shed 8 bases, with 7 bases lying between them. CDR3 in DNA: TGTGCCATCAGTGAGTCCGGGAGCGAAAAACTGTTTTTT. It translates to CAISESGSEKLFF.

This chain uses TRBV29-1 with TRBJ2-7; 9 bases align to TRBD1. V was pared by 6 bases and J by 4 bases, with 13 bases of the junction left unmatched. This CDR3 is 15 amino acids long. Germline loops: CDR1 SQVTM, CDR2 ANQGSEA. The CDR3 bases are TGCAGCGTCGCTTCGCCGGGACAGGGAGTTTACGAGCAGTACTTC. This codes for CSVASPGQGVYEQYF.

The gene calls are TRBV18 and TRBJ1-4; unclear D gene. Deletions cut 3 bases from V and 0 bases from J, with 11 bases between. This CDR3 region has 16 residues. Germline V gene sequence: CDR1 KGHSH, CDR2 LQKENI. CDR3 amino acids: CASSPAVLATNEKLFF. The CDR3 nucleotides read TGTGCCAGCTCACCGGCAGTTCTCGCAACTAATGAAAAACTGTTTTTT. The variable domain in full, with the rest retrieved from reference TRBV18 and TRBJ1-4, is NAGVMQNPRHLVRRRGQEARLRCSPMKGHSHVYWYRQLPEEGLKFMVYLQKENIIDESGMPKERFSAEFPKEGPSILRIQQVVRGDSAAYFCASSPAVLATNEKLFFGSGTQLSVL.

The V and J genes are TRBV5-5 and TRBJ1-2; 11 nucleotides align to TRBD1. This CDR3 contains 16 residues. V trimming: 0 bases; J trimming: 5 bases; junction bases outside the gene matches: 6. Germline CDR1 reads SGHKS; CDR2 reads YYEKEE (reference sequence). The CDR3 is CASSLDWTGGQYGYTF. The DNA for the CDR3 is TGTGCCAGCAGCTTGGACTGGACAGGGGGCCAATATGGCTACACCTTC.

This chain connects TRBV28 to TRBJ2-1, with 7 bases fitting TRBD2. The CDR3 has 18 residues. CDR1 and CDR2 (germline): MDHEN, SYDVKM. After removal of 8 bases from V and 4 bases from J, the junction contained 20 bases not matched to a gene. The CDR3 region is CASGSGGRAYSRYNEQFF. The DNA for the CDR3 is TGTGCCAGCGGGAGTGGGGGGAGGGCCTATAGTCGGTACAATGAGCAGTTCTTC.

J is TRBJ1-2 and V is TRBV24-1; 10 nucleotides agree with TRBD1. The CDR3 is 17 amino acids. Germline trimming cut 5 bases from V and 3 bases from J; bases unmatched to any gene: 11. Looked up from germline, CDR1 is KGHDR and CDR2 is SFDVKD. The CDR3: CATSASDRGRVDYGYTF. The CDR3 DNA is TGTGCCACCAGTGCGAGCGACAGGGGGCGGGTGGACTATGGCTACACCTTC.

This clone was seen once. The chain carries TRBV28 and TRBJ1-3; TRBD1 matches at 9 bases. The CDR3 spans 14 residues. Germline V gene data show CDR1 as MDHEN and CDR2 as SYDVKM. After removal of 7 bases from V and 4 bases from J, the junction contained 5 bases not matched to a gene. CDR3 nucleotides: TGTGCCAGCACTATAGGGACAGGGGGAAACACCATATATTTT. Translation: CASTIGTGGNTIYF.

The genes are TRBV18 and TRBJ1-1, with TRBD1 identical over 7 bases. V gave up 0 bases and J gave up 0 bases; unmatched junction bases: 4. The CDR3 totals 16 residues. Germline V CDR1 and CDR2: KGHSH, LQKENI. In DNA, the CDR3 is TGTGCCAGCTCACCACCGGGACAGATCATGAACACTGAAGCTTTCTTT. It yields the protein CASSPPGQIMNTEAFF.

Written as DNA, the CDR3 is TGTGCCAGCAGTCCCCTCGGGGGTTTAAGCGTGGCTTTCTTT. This sequence encodes CASSPLGGLSVAFF. V and J are TRBV28 and TRBJ1-1, with TRBD1 as a possible D gene (5 bases). Germline loops: CDR1 MDHEN, CDR2 SYDVKM. Trimming took off 5 bases at V and 11 bases at J, with 21 bases between the two ends. The CDR3 runs 14 residues.

The chain recombines TRBV9 with TRBJ2-1; 7 bases agree with TRBD2. This CDR3 contains 16 residues. Germline V gene lookup returns CDR1 SGDLS and CDR2 YYNGEE. J was trimmed by 8 bases and V by 0 bases; bases with no gene match: 11. CDR3 amino acids: CASSVGGGLEFDEQFF. DNA for the CDR3: TGTGCCAGCAGCGTAGGTGGCGGACTAGAGTTCGATGAGCAGTTCTTC.

As concerns this clone: This CDR3 is also generated by other DNA sequences in the sample. The CDR3 coding sequence is TGTGCCAGCAGCCCAGGGCCTAACTACGAGCAGTACTTC. This encodes CASSPGPNYEQYF. This chain links TRBV7-6 with TRBJ2-7; the D gene is possibly TRBD1 (5 bases). CDR1 and CDR2 (germline): SGHVS, FNYEAQ. This CDR3 region has 13 residues. Trimming took 5 bases from V and 3 from J, leaving 11 bases between them.

The CDR3 DNA reads as TGTGCCAGCAGCCACCGCAACACAAGTAACACTGAAGCTTTCTTT. Translation gives CASSHRNTSNTEAFF. The chain couples TRBV3-1 (or the pseudogene TRBV3-2) to TRBJ1-1; D remains unclear. V lost 3 bases, J lost 2 bases, and 13 bases lay in between. Germline V CDR1 and CDR2: LGHDT, YNNKEL (reference sequence). The CDR3 sequence is 15 residues long.

V usage is TRBV3-1 (or the pseudogene TRBV3-2) and J usage is TRBJ2-3; 9 nucleotides agree with TRBD2. This CDR3 is built from 18 residues. With V trimmed by 6 bases and J by 6 bases, 19 bases remained unmatched. The germline CDR1 and CDR2 sequences are LGHDT and YNNKEL (reference sequence). The CDR3, as DNA: TGTGCCAGCAGGGGAGCGGGTATAGCGGGAGTGTTACCTGATACGCAGTATTTT. Translated, it gives CASRGAGIAGVLPDTQYF.